The present T cell receptor (beta chain) was sequenced within a study of T cell responses to AZD1222 COVID-19 vaccine. Broader study findings: Close to half of all spike-specific TCRs reportedly target regions of the variants that are unmutated. Mostly white British, mostly female donors; authors suggested clonal diversity may be underestimated. Repertoire samples came only from after the peak T cell response.

The CDR3 totals 15 residues. V was shortened by 5 bases and J by 1 base, with 14 bases between the two germline ends. Per germline, CDR1 MNHEY and CDR2 SMNVEV (reference sequence). Turning to this clone: The antigen is unknown.

Here immunoSEQ multiplex PCR was the method, and the copy in TCRdb shows in-frame clones only, minus some. The sample records 150,000 or so clones, roughly 90% being singletons. The chain uses TRBV27 and TRBJ1-1, with D tentatively TRBD1 (5 bases). This TCR derives from an adult in good health. The starting material was peripheral blood, obtained on day 0 of AZD1222 vaccination. In DNA, the CDR3 is TGTGCCAGCAGTGGACCGGGACTCCCGAACACTGAAGCTTTCTTT. Encoded protein: CASSGPGLPNTEAFF.